These 21 T cell receptor beta chains were all obtained from the same sample, sequenced in a study of T cells after yellow fever vaccination. Via MiXCR, TCRdb re-called the 5' RACE reads, giving one row per CDR3 protein. Of fewer than 100,000 distinct CDR3 sequences listed, almost 9% were seen once; the top ten hold approximately 15%. Source: CD8+ T cells not binding an NS4B(214-222) dextramer, sorted from PBMCs, taken less than 16 days after the first yellow fever vaccination. The origin of the receptors is a man between 18 and 35 years old who received the YFV17D yellow fever vaccine.

The chain joins TRBV4-3 to TRBJ1-2; D is possibly TRBD1 (6 bases). Germline V gene sequence: CDR1 LGHNA, CDR2 YSLEER. Trimming shortened V by 1 base and J by 10 bases, and 13 bases separated the two germline ends. The CDR3 consists of 13 residues. CDR3 sequence reads: CASSQGYPGVYTF. The DNA for the CDR3 is TGCGCCAGCAGCCAAGGGTACCCAGGGGTCTACACCTTC.

This clonotype was counted many times. The chain recombines TRBV14 with TRBJ1-1, with D maybe TRBD1 (5 bases). CDR1 is SGHDN, CDR2 FVKESK, per germline. Trimming pared 0 bases from V and 5 bases from J, leaving 13 bases between. The CDR3 extends over 15 amino acids. In DNA form, the CDR3 reads TGTGCCAGCAGCCAAGATGGGGCAGGGTGGACTGAAGCTTTCTTT. As protein: CASSQDGAGWTEAFF. Full variable domain (missing parts from reference TRBV14 and TRBJ1-1): EAGVTQFPSHSVIEKGQTVTLRCDPISGHDNLYWYRRVMGKEIKFLLHFVKESKQDESGMPNNRFLAERTGGTYSTLKVQPAELEDSGVYFCASSQDGAGWTEAFFGQGTRLTVV.

This clonotype occurred a few times. V and J are TRBV7-9 and TRBJ2-7; the D gene is possibly TRBD2 (6 bases). CDR3 size: 13 residues. Germline lookup yields CDR1 SEHNR and CDR2 FQNEAQ (reference sequence). V shed 3 bases and J shed 3 bases, with 9 bases lying between them. The CDR3 DNA reads TGTGCCAGCAGCTTGTGGGGGGACTACGAGCAGTACTTC. This sequence encodes CASSLWGDYEQYF.

In this sample, this clonotype turned up a few times. The chain is built from TRBV12-3 or TRBV12-4 and TRBJ1-5; D not certain. V gave up 4 bases and J gave up 5 bases, with 15 bases separating them. CDR3 length equals 15 residues. CDR3 residues: CASSSFRSSDQPQHF. The DNA for the CDR3 is TGTGCCAGCAGTTCATTCAGGTCCTCGGATCAGCCCCAGCATTTT.

The rearrangement uses TRBV5-1 and TRBJ1-1; perhaps TRBD1 as D (6 bases). Per germline, CDR1 SGHRS and CDR2 YFSETQ. The CDR3 loop spans 15 amino acids. The V and J ends lost 0 bases and 2 bases respectively, with 11 bases between them. This chain's CDR3 is CASSLVGGGNTEAFF. In DNA form, the CDR3 reads TGCGCCAGCAGCTTGGTTGGGGGCGGCAACACTGAAGCTTTCTTT.

The chain combines TRBV12-3 or TRBV12-4 with TRBJ2-3; 9 bases agree with TRBD2. This CDR3 contains 14 residues. After removal of 7 bases from V and 3 bases from J, the junction contained 5 bases not matched to a gene. CDR3 nucleotides: TGTGCCAGCATCCTAGCGGGGACAACAGATACGCAGTATTTT. This translates into CASILAGTTDTQYF.

V usage is TRBV13 and J usage is TRBJ2-5, with unresolved D. The V gene's germline CDR1 is PRHDT and CDR2 FYEKMQ (reference sequence). Trimming pared 5 bases from V and 0 bases from J, leaving 4 bases between. This CDR3 region has 12 residues. The CDR3 DNA reads as TGTGCCAGCAGCCAGTACCAAGAGACCCAGTACTTC. It yields the protein CASSQYQETQYF.

The rearrangement joins TRBV5-1 to TRBJ2-1; 12 positions match TRBD2. Germline CDR1 SGHRS, CDR2 YFSETQ. The CDR3 runs to 16 residues. Trimming took 4 bases from V and 5 from J; bases not matched to a gene: 7. The CDR3 DNA reads as TGCGCCAGCAGCCTCGCACTAGCGGGGGGAAACAATGAGCAGTTCTTC. It specifies CASSLALAGGNNEQFF.

This clonotype was recorded a few times. The V gene is TRBV7-6, the J gene TRBJ1-3; 10 nucleotides agree with TRBD1. Germline CDR1 and CDR2: SGHVS and FNYEAQ. V was pared by 4 bases and J by 8 bases, with 5 bases of the junction left unmatched. CDR3 length: 14 amino acids. The CDR3 nucleotides are TGTGCCAGCAGCTCCGGACAGGGGGAATACACCATATATTTT. It translates to CASSSGQGEYTIYF. Full variable domain (missing parts from reference TRBV7-6 and TRBJ1-3): GAGVSQSPRYKVTKRGQDVALRCDPISGHVSLYWYRQALGQGPEFLTYFNYEAQQDKSGLPNDRFSAERPEGSISTLTIQRTEQRDSAMYRCASSSGQGEYTIYFGEGSWLTVV.

V gene TRBV6-2 or TRBV6-3 combines with J gene TRBJ1-5; D may be TRBD1 (5 bases). In germline, CDR1 is MNHEY, CDR2 SVGEGT. Trimming stripped 5 bases from V and 2 bases from J, with 13 bases between. This CDR3 has 15 amino acids. The CDR3 is CASSHPGGGNQPQHF. For the CDR3, the DNA is TGTGCCAGCAGTCACCCGGGGGGGGGCAATCAGCCCCAGCATTTT.

The rearrangement links TRBV24-1 to TRBJ2-2; 9 positions match TRBD1. The CDR3 loop spans 16 amino acids. Germline V gene sequence: CDR1 KGHDR, CDR2 SFDVKD. The ends lost 4 bases at V and 3 bases at J; junction bases unmatched: 5. The CDR3 nucleotides are TGTGCCACCAGTGACCTCGGGACAGGGTACACCGGGGAGCTGTTTTTT. Its protein is CATSDLGTGYTGELFF.

The chain employs TRBV6-5 and TRBJ1-1; D might be TRBD1 (5 bases). Germline CDR1 reads MNHEY; CDR2 reads SVGAGI. CDR3 length: 17 amino acids. Trimming shortened V by 6 bases and J by 0 bases, and 20 bases separated the two germline ends. The CDR3 region has the DNA TGTGCCAGCAGAAGCCGGACAAGGGGTGCTATGAACACTGAAGCTTTCTTT. This gives the protein CASRSRTRGAMNTEAFF.

This clonotype has a handful of counts. This chain connects TRBV6-2 or TRBV6-3 to TRBJ1-1, with 7 bases lining up with TRBD1. Looked up from germline, CDR1 is MNHEY and CDR2 is SVGEGT. This CDR3 comprises 17 residues. V was pared by 5 bases and J by 6 bases, with 18 bases of the junction left unmatched. CDR3 nucleotide sequence: TGTGCCAGCAGTCCCGGGACAGCTTTGTATCAGATTCCTGAAGCTTTCTTT. Translated, it gives CASSPGTALYQIPEAFF.

This clonotype was detected only a few times. V is TRBV4-1 and J is TRBJ1-1; D gene uncertain. V dropped 0 bases and J dropped 1 base, with 9 bases sitting between them. This CDR3 contains 15 residues. Germline CDR1 and CDR2: MGHRA and YSYEKL. CDR3 loop: CASSQDAGGNTEAFF. CDR3 coding DNA: TGCGCCAGCAGCCAAGATGCAGGCGGGAACACTGAAGCTTTCTTT.

This clonotype was counted between two and nine times. V gene TRBV12-3 or TRBV12-4 combines with J gene TRBJ1-5, with D hard to call. The V end lost 5 bases, the J end lost 1 base, and 6 bases lay between the germline ends. The CDR3 loop spans 13 amino acids. The CDR3 DNA follows: TGTGCCAGCAGTCCGGGAAGCAATCAGCCCCAGCATTTT. Translating it yields CASSPGSNQPQHF.

The chain couples TRBV2 to TRBJ2-3; 8 bases fit TRBD1. The germline gives CDR1 SNHLY, CDR2 FYNNEI. V shed 3 bases and J 1 base; nucleotides not matched to a gene: 12. The CDR3 has 18 amino acids. The CDR3 loop is CASSDPTGGRYGTDTQYF. In nucleotides, the CDR3 is TGTGCCAGCAGTGATCCAACAGGGGGTCGTTATGGCACAGATACGCAGTATTTT.

The chain recombines TRBV27 with TRBJ1-3; 7 bases agree with TRBD1. Unmatched junction bases numbered 4, after V lost 6 bases and J lost 2 bases. CDR1 MNHEY and CDR2 SMNVEV come from the germline V gene (reference sequence). The CDR3 has 14 amino acids. CDR3 nucleotide sequence: TGTGCCAGCAGCGCGACAGGGCCTGGAAACACCATATATTTT. Translation: CASSATGPGNTIYF.

This clonotype was seen only a few times. The chain has TRBV4-2 and TRBJ2-5; 9 bases are shared with TRBD2. The germline CDR1 and CDR2 sequences are LGHNA and YNFKEQ. J lost 3 bases, V lost 4 bases, and 6 bases had no gene match. The CDR3 is made up of 15 amino acids. The CDR3 region has the DNA TGTGCCAGCAGCCGCGCCTTAGCGGGGGAAGAGACCCAGTACTTC. Encoded protein: CASSRALAGEETQYF.

In this sample, this clonotype turned up a few times. This chain connects TRBV7-9 to TRBJ2-1; D not certain. In germline, CDR1 is SEHNR, CDR2 FQNEAQ (reference sequence). The length of the CDR3 is 12 residues. V lost 5 bases to trimming and J lost 4 bases, with 6 bases between them. The chain's CDR3 is CASSRRYNEQFF. As DNA, the CDR3 is TGTGCCAGCAGCCGGAGATACAATGAGCAGTTCTTC.

This clonotype was seen more than once but under ten times. The V and J genes are TRBV14 and TRBJ2-3; 9 bases agree with TRBD2. The junction had 12 bases not matched to a gene; V was cut back by 0 bases and J by 5 bases. The germline gives CDR1 SGHDN, CDR2 FVKESK. This CDR3 has 18 amino acids. CDR3 nucleotides: TGTGCCAGCAGCCAAGAGCCTAGCGGGGTTCTTGGGTTAGATACGCAGTATTTT. It encodes CASSQEPSGVLGLDTQYF.

V gene TRBV7-9 combines with J gene TRBJ1-5, with 8 nucleotides matching TRBD1. V shed 5 bases and J 0 bases; nucleotides not matched to a gene: 6. The germline gives CDR1 SEHNR, CDR2 FQNEAQ (reference sequence). The CDR3 length is 16 residues. The CDR3 loop is CASSGPTGDSNQPQHF. CDR3 DNA: TGTGCCAGCAGCGGCCCGACAGGGGATAGCAATCAGCCCCAGCATTTT. Drawing the rest from reference TRBV7-9 and TRBJ1-5, the complete variable domain is DTGVSQNPRHKITKRGQNVTFRCDPISEHNRLYWYRQTLGQGPEFLTYFQNEAQLEKSRLLSDRFSAERPKGSFSTLEIQRTEQGDSAMYLCASSGPTGDSNQPQHFGDGTRLSIL.